Below, 3 T cell receptor beta chains from the same sample are listed, as sequenced in a study of early T cells in non-severe SARS-CoV-2 infection. MiXCR, run by TCRdb on the 5' RACE reads, gives a single entry per CDR3 protein. This sample has about 63,000 distinct CDR3 sequences, with 10% to 15% found just once. Source material: whole blood. These receptors came from an adult who was a healthcare worker with PCR-confirmed SARS-CoV-2 infection or an uninfected control (not recorded which).

This clonotype was detected ten times or more. The chain carries TRBV4-2 and TRBJ1-2; 9 bases align to TRBD1. CDR3 length equals 14 residues. Germline trimming cut 3 bases from V and 8 bases from J; bases unmatched to any gene: 7. Germline CDR1 and CDR2: LGHNA and YNFKEQ. The CDR3 reads CASSQAGTGKGYTF. In nucleotides, the CDR3 is TGTGCCAGCAGCCAGGCAGGGACAGGGAAAGGCTACACCTTC.

This clonotype has a handful of counts. The CDR3 sequence: CASSYLSSGGRDLYF. The DNA of the CDR3 is TGTGCCAGCAGTTACTTGTCTAGCGGGGGGCGCGATTTGTACTTC. The chain is built from TRBV6-5 and TRBJ2-7; 11 nucleotides agree with TRBD2. The V and J ends lost 1 base and 12 bases, in that order; junction bases with no gene match: 11. The CDR3 sequence is 15 residues long. Germline V gives CDR1 MNHEY, CDR2 SVGAGI.

V usage is TRBV7-9 and J usage is TRBJ1-4; 7 bases align to TRBD1. Germline CDR1 reads SEHNR; CDR2 reads FQNEAQ (reference sequence). Trimming took 4 bases from V and 7 from J; bases not matched to a gene: 6. The CDR3 runs to 14 residues. This chain's CDR3 is CASSSDRVAEKLFF. Here the CDR3 DNA reads TGTGCCAGCAGCTCTGACAGGGTGGCTGAAAAACTGTTTTTT. The full variable domain, rest sourced from reference TRBV7-9 and TRBJ1-4, is DTGVSQNPRHKITKRGQNVTFRCDPISEHNRLYWYRQTLGQGPEFLTYFQNEAQLEKSRLLSDRFSAERPKGSFSTLEIQRTEQGDSAMYLCASSSDRVAEKLFFGSGTQLSVL.